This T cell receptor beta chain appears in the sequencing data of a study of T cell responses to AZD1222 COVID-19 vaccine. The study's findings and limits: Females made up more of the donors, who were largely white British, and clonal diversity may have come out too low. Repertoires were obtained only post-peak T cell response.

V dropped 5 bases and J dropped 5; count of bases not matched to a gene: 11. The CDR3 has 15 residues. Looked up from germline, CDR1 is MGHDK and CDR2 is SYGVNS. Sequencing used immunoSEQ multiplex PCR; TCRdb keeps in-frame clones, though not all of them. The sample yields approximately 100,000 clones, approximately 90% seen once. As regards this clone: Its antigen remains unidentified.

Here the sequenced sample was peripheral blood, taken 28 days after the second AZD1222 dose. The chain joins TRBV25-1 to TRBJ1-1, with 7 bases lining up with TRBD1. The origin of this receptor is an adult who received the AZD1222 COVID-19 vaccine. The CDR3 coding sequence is TGTGCCAGCAGTAAAACCGGGACAGTCGGTACTGAAGCTTTCTTT. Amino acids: CASSKTGTVGTEAFF.